The clone carrying this TCR beta chain was seen a few times. The antigen is unknown. This specimen comes from a study of blood T cells in healthy people across ages. Study-wide results and limits: No conclusive comparison of naive versus antigen-experienced cells was possible with unsorted PBMCs. CMV status of donors was not determined, possibly confounding expanded clonotype changes. With age, beta diversity per million T cells declined roughly linearly, significantly by over 35.

A sample-barcoded 5' primer and a J-beta primer mix were used in a second PCR of roughly 7 to 11 cycles. TCRdb recomputed calls from the 5' RACE reads with MiXCR, one row per CDR3 protein. The sample lists around 900,000 distinct CDR3 sequences; roughly 50% were seen once. V lost 0 bases, J lost 12 bases, and 5 bases stayed unmatched. This CDR3 spans 16 amino acids. CDR1 LGHNA and CDR2 YNFKEQ come from the germline V gene. The source of this sequence is a woman aged 55-75 years in good health. The chain employs TRBV4-2 and TRBJ2-1; 16 nucleotides agree with TRBD2. Sequenced input: blood. Here the CDR3 DNA reads TGTGCCAGCAGCCAAGATGTGGGGACTAGCGGGAGGGTGCAGTTCTTC. Encoded protein: CASSQDVGTSGRVQFF.